This T cell receptor (beta chain) was identified during a study of Ad26.COV2.S vaccination and SARS-CoV-2 variants (dated by TCRdb to the early 2020s). Broadly, across the study: Vaccine-arm donors came from COV1001, a multicentre, randomized, double-blind, placebo-controlled phase I-IIa trial of Ad26.COV2.S in healthy adults. Ad26.COV2.S was administered intramuscularly at 5 x 10^10 or 1 x 10^11 viral particles, either as a single shot or as two shots given 56 days apart. TCRbeta repertoire sequencing was used to assess the specificity and breadth of SARS-CoV-2-reactive T cell receptors after Ad26.COV2.S vaccination. The TCR-sequenced set comprised around 30 samples: some 19 Ad26.COV2.S vaccine recipients, 5 placebo recipients and 8 SARS-CoV-2 convalescent individuals. Trial participants were randomized into five groups of five, in which low-dose or high-dose Ad26.COV2.S was given once or twice, or placebo was given on both occasions. Investigators remained blinded to trial group allocation during experiments and outcome assessment. The investigation overall reported the following: After vaccination, substantial breadth of spike-specific CD8+ and CD4+ T cell responses was reported. According to the authors, total T cell responses may have been underestimated by the TCR breadth and depth analyses. Non-spike TCR breadth was comparable between vaccine and placebo recipients, consistent with the vaccine containing only spike. Ad26.COV2.S recipients had higher spike-specific TCR breadth than placebo recipients (P = 0.0014). The study was not powered for comparison of responses between vaccine doses or regimens.

Including the terminal cysteine and phenylalanine, the CDR3 comprises 14 residues. CDR3 DNA is the only sequence kept; it has 42 bases, read in frame from the first base. V is shortened by 8 bases, J by 2 bases, and the region joining them spans 14 bases. Sequences KGHDR (CDR1) and SFDVKD (CDR2) are obtained from the germline V gene. TCRbeta CDR3 regions were sequenced with the immunoSEQ Assay. After extraction, genomic DNA underwent amplification by bias-controlled multiplex PCR, followed by high-throughput sequencing. For the original study's pipeline: Collapsing and filtering of sequences were performed to quantify the absolute abundance of each unique TCRbeta CDR3 region. T cell fraction was estimated by normalizing TCRbeta template counts to usable DNA, with usable DNA measured through amplification of reference genes found in all nucleated cells. Repertoire TCRs were annotated as SARS-CoV-2-specific by exact matching of V gene, CDR3 amino acid sequence and J gene to a known reactive TCR set. MIRA supplied the reference SARS-CoV-2 TCR set, which was filtered for enrichment in COVID-19-positive ImmuneCODE repertoires so that public or cross-reactive TCRs were removed. Using the MIRA antigens, annotated TCRs were further analysed by specific ORF or by position within an ORF. Breadth was defined as annotated unique rearrangements over total unique productive rearrangements; depth was the summed frequency of those rearrangements. Two-sided Wilcoxon rank-sum tests were used to compare TCR breadth between groups. TCRdb stores this immuneACCESS table with in-frame sequences only. Part of the clones is absent; in the studies checked, under half of the shortfall reflects unresolved V genes, and no reason is known for the rest. Clonal size and the V and J genes are those of that table, whereas D and trimming came from the DNA. The sample records about 350,000 clones, about 88% of which are singletons. The ten largest clones take up around 10% of the sample.

Read against the paper, the sample's treatment or condition label means: roughly 18 received Ad26.COV2.S at low or high dose, single or two shots; 5 received placebo; per-sample allocation not given. For vaccine and placebo recipients, the sequenced repertoires came from samples collected on day 63 after the first injection. In Cohort 1b, 25 or so adults aged 18-55 years were enrolled at a single site in Boston, USA, between 29 July and 7 August 2020. Ad26.COV2.S was a replication-incompetent adenovirus type 26 vector expressing a prefusion-stabilized SARS-CoV-2 spike protein from the original Wuhan strain. On this clone: Its antigen is unknown. The sample holds no much larger clone one base away, and base qualities are not on file.

The TCR was taken from a person between 18 and 65 years old who received the Ad26.COV2.S COVID-19 vaccine or a placebo. This sample comprised peripheral blood, obtained in a trial of Ad26.COV2.S vaccine versus placebo. The sequence joins TRBV24-1 to TRBJ1-1, with the D segment identity uncertain. The CDR3 reads as follows: CATKGHDPNTEAFF. In nucleotides, the sequence is TGTGCCACCAAGGGCCACGATCCCAACACTGAAGCTTTCTTT.